A single TCR beta chain is shown here with its context. Antigen specificity is unknown. Unique molecular identifiers were present in the TCR beta cDNA libraries. One entry per CDR3 protein results from TCRdb running MiXCR on the PCR reads. The data contain about 770,000 distinct CDR3 sequences, roughly 46% of them singletons. The sample is drawn from a study of post-analysis software for immune sequencing data. Study summary: Several disease courses (relapsing-remitting, secondary progressive and progressive-relapsing) of multiple sclerosis were included. Overall study results and limits: By F measure, samples from a shared preparation batch strongly co-clustered. TRBV5-6, TRBV5-1 and TRBV20-1 belonged to a set of a handful of TRBV segments that were more frequent in patients than controls.

The CDR3 is 16 amino acids. V was clipped by 5 bases and J by 4 bases, with 20 bases between them. Germline values: CDR1 MNHEY, CDR2 SMNVEV (reference sequence). The source is a girl between 10 and 17 years old with multiple sclerosis. The specimen sequenced was blood. The chain recombines TRBV27 with TRBJ1-1, with D perhaps TRBD1 (5 bases). CDR3 in amino acids: CASSAPGPLGGTEAFF. The CDR3 coding sequence is TGTGCCAGCAGTGCCCCCGGGCCTTTGGGGGGCACTGAAGCTTTCTTT.